These 26 T cell receptor beta chains were sequenced from one sample in a study of control samples from healthy donors and cancer patients. Using immunoSEQ multiplex PCR, the repertoire was profiled, and TCRdb retains in-frame clones only, with some absent. The table includes 70,000 to 85,000 clones, 75% to 95% detected once. The sample taken for sequencing was blood. The receptors originated from a man aged 50-60 years in good health.

This chain links TRBV5-1 with TRBJ2-6, with unresolved D. CDR1 and CDR2 (germline): SGHRS, YFSETQ. Trimming removed 4 bases at V and 1 base at J, with 15 bases between. This CDR3 is 17 amino acids long. The CDR3 loop reads CASSPSPLGSGANVLTF. DNA of the CDR3: TGCGCCAGCAGCCCCTCCCCGCTCGGTTCTGGGGCCAACGTCCTGACTTTC.

The rearrangement uses TRBV6-2 or TRBV6-3 and TRBJ2-7; D is perhaps TRBD2 (6 bases). Germline values: CDR1 MNHEY, CDR2 SVGEGT. The V end lost 6 bases, the J end lost 5 bases, and 11 bases lay between the germline ends. This CDR3 is 12 amino acids long. The CDR3 loop reads CASSPGGDEQYF. The CDR3, as DNA: TGTGCCAGCAGCCCCGGGGGAGACGAGCAGTACTTC.

V gene TRBV9 combines with J gene TRBJ1-1; D unresolved. V was shortened by 1 base and J by 2 bases, with 6 bases between the two germline ends. This CDR3 is built from 13 residues. The V gene's germline CDR1 is SGDLS and CDR2 YYNGEE. CDR3 in amino acids: CASSVFPNTEAFF. In nucleotides, the CDR3 is TGTGCCAGCAGCGTATTCCCAAACACTGAAGCTTTCTTT.

This clone came up once. The chain joins TRBV5-1 to TRBJ2-1; TRBD2 matches at 7 bases. The CDR3 sequence is 15 residues long. V dropped 2 bases and J dropped 7; count of bases not matched to a gene: 9. The germline CDR1 and CDR2 sequences are SGHRS and YFSETQ. CDR3 region: CASSFASGLGNEQFF. CDR3 in DNA: TGCGCCAGCAGCTTCGCTAGCGGATTGGGAAATGAGCAGTTCTTC.

This clone has just a few counts. The chain couples TRBV30 to TRBJ1-1; weak D call: TRBD1 (5 bases). CDR3 size: 13 residues. Germline CDR1 reads GTSNPN; CDR2 reads SVGIG (reference sequence). Between the trimmed V and J ends, which lost 1 base and 5 bases, there was a span of 11 bases. This CDR3 reads CAWSGGGGTEAFF. CDR3 in DNA: TGTGCCTGGAGTGGAGGCGGGGGTACTGAAGCTTTCTTT.

In this sample, this clone turned up once. The chain carries TRBV3-1 (or the pseudogene TRBV3-2) and TRBJ1-2; possible D gene TRBD1, 5 bases. Trimming left V 3 bases short and J 7 bases short, with 12 bases between. Germline assignment: CDR1 LGHDT and CDR2 YNNKEL (reference sequence). The CDR3 loop spans 13 amino acids. The CDR3 DNA follows: TGTGCCAGCAGCCAGGGGGGGAACGGTGGCTACACCTTC. This gives the protein CASSQGGNGGYTF.

This sequence joins TRBV7-2 and TRBJ1-3; maybe TRBD1 (6 bases). Trimming removed 5 bases at V and 4 bases at J, with 12 bases between. CDR3 length: 14 residues. Germline V gene lookup returns CDR1 SGHTA and CDR2 FQGNSA. CDR3 in amino acids: CASSPRDKGNTIYF. CDR3 DNA: TGTGCCAGCAGCCCGCGGGACAAAGGAAACACCATATATTTT.

The chain combines TRBV5-1 with TRBJ2-7; D is perhaps TRBD1 or TRBD2 (5 bases each). The CDR3 consists of 13 residues. V shed 5 bases and J shed 2 bases, with 11 bases lying between them. In germline, CDR1 is SGHRS, CDR2 YFSETQ. CDR3 sequence reads: CASRNGTAYEQYF. The CDR3 DNA sequence: TGCGCCAGCAGAAACGGGACGGCCTACGAGCAGTACTTC.

The chain carries TRBV12-3 or TRBV12-4 and TRBJ1-1, with 7 bases matching TRBD1. The CDR3 is 13 amino acids. V lost 3 bases and J lost 5; bases outside the gene matches: 3. This CDR3 is CASSFDRVTEAFF. The CDR3 nucleotides read TGTGCCAGCAGTTTCGACAGGGTGACTGAAGCTTTCTTT.

The chain combines TRBV7-6 with TRBJ2-1; no clear D. Germline lookup yields CDR1 SGHVS and CDR2 FNYEAQ. The CDR3 consists of 12 residues. V was trimmed by 0 bases and J by 5 bases, leaving 2 bases between them. DNA of the CDR3: TGTGCCAGCAGCTTAGCTAACAATGAGCAGTTCTTC. Encoded protein: CASSLANNEQFF. Together with reference TRBV7-6 and TRBJ2-1, the CDR3 gives the full variable domain: GAGVSQSPRYKVTKRGQDVALRCDPISGHVSLYWYRQALGQGPEFLTYFNYEAQQDKSGLPNDRFSAERPEGSISTLTIQRTEQRDSAMYRCASSLANNEQFFGPGTRLTVL.

The V gene is TRBV15, the J gene TRBJ2-2; D gene uncertain. The CDR3 has 13 residues. V was pared by 1 base and J by 7 bases, with 7 bases between. Germline values: CDR1 LNHNV, CDR2 YYDKDF (reference sequence). Written as DNA, the CDR3 is TGTGCCACCAGCAGAGTAGCCGACGGGGAGCTGTTTTTT. This sequence encodes CATSRVADGELFF.

In this sample, this clone turned up a few times. The junction and the germline gene differ at one end; a read error may be behind it. The chain is built from TRBV9 and TRBJ1-1; D not certain. The length of the CDR3 is 15 residues. CDR1 is SGDLS, CDR2 YYNGEE, per germline. CDR3 amino acids: CASTVVVGMNTEAFF. The DNA of the CDR3 is TGTGCCAGCACCGTAGTAGTGGGGATGAACACTGAAGCTTTCTTT. Combining the CDR3 with reference TRBV9 and TRBJ1-1 gives the whole variable domain DSGVTQTPKHLITATGQRVTLRCSPRSGDLSVYWYQQSLDQGLQFLIQYYNGEERAKGNILERFSAQQFPDLHSELNLSSLELGDSALYFCASTVVVGMNTEAFFGQGTRLTVV.

The chain uses TRBV3-1 (or the pseudogene TRBV3-2) and TRBJ1-2; 11 nucleotides align to TRBD1. CDR1 is LGHDT, CDR2 YNNKEL, per germline (reference sequence). This CDR3 region has 15 residues. Trimming cost V 1 base and J 7 bases; bases outside gene matches: 5. CDR3 residues: CASSQVGQGAGGYTF. The CDR3 DNA is TGTGCCAGCAGCCAAGTCGGACAGGGGGCAGGTGGCTACACCTTC.

In nucleotides, the CDR3 is TGTGCCAGCAGTTACTCCTCGGCGGCAGTGAACACTGAAGCTTTCTTT. Protein: CASSYSSAAVNTEAFF. This chain joins TRBV6-5 and TRBJ1-1; D is unclear. CDR3 length: 16 residues. Trimming took 0 bases from V and 0 from J, leaving 11 bases between them. CDR1 is MNHEY and CDR2 is SVGAGI in the germline V gene.

The chain employs TRBV7-7 and TRBJ2-2; the D is unclear. The CDR3 totals 12 residues. Trimming shortened V by 8 bases and J by 7 bases, and 11 bases separated the two germline ends. Germline CDR1 and CDR2: SSHAT and FNYEAQ (reference sequence). CDR3 coding DNA: TGTGCCAGCCGGCAGGATAACGGGGAGCTGTTTTTT. Protein sequence: CASRQDNGELFF. The variable domain in full, with the rest retrieved from reference TRBV7-7 and TRBJ2-2, is GAGVSQSPRYKVTKRGQDVTLRCDPISSHATLYWYQQALGQGPEFLTYFNYEAQPDKSGLPSDRFSAERPEGSISTLTIQRTEQRDSAMYRCASRQDNGELFFGEGSRLTVL.

The genes are TRBV7-9 and TRBJ1-5; no clear D. Trimming stripped 4 bases from V and 5 bases from J, with 15 bases between. The CDR3 is 15 residues long. Germline loops: CDR1 SEHNR, CDR2 FQNEAQ (reference sequence). The DNA for the CDR3 is TGTGCCAGCAGCTCCGGAATCACGACTGATCAGCCCCAGCATTTT. It yields the protein CASSSGITTDQPQHF.

This rearrangement joins TRBV19 to TRBJ1-5; maybe TRBD1 (6 bases). Trimming removed 8 bases from V and 6 bases from J, with 26 bases in between. Germline values: CDR1 LNHDA, CDR2 SQIVND (reference sequence). CDR3 size: 17 residues. The CDR3 nucleotides are TGTGCCAGTTCTAGGGGGGCGATAAGCAGGAGTGGTCAGCCCCAGCATTTT. Residues: CASSRGAISRSGQPQHF.

The V and J genes are TRBV10-2 and TRBJ1-1; D gene unclear. Germline-derived CDR1 and CDR2 are WSHSY and SAAADI. This CDR3 region has 14 residues. Trimming took off 1 base at V and 2 bases at J, with 8 bases between the two ends. Here the CDR3 DNA reads TGCGCCAGCAGTGAGTTCTTGGGAAACACTGAAGCTTTCTTT. Residues: CASSEFLGNTEAFF.

This clone was detected only once. This chain connects TRBV4-1 to TRBJ2-7, with 10 bases lining up with TRBD1. This CDR3 region has 15 residues. Trimming took 1 base from V and 3 from J; bases not matched to a gene: 3. The V gene's germline CDR1 is MGHRA and CDR2 YSYEKL. CDR3 protein: CASSQAGTGDYEQYF. Here the CDR3 DNA reads TGCGCCAGCAGCCAAGCCGGGACAGGGGACTACGAGCAGTACTTC.

This clone is a singleton in its sample. CDR3 coding DNA: TGTGCCAGTAATCGGGAGGTAGGATTTGGCTACACCTTC. This gives the protein CASNREVGFGYTF. V usage is TRBV19 and J usage is TRBJ1-2; no definite D call. Looked up from germline, CDR1 is LNHDA and CDR2 is SQIVND (reference sequence). The V end was cut by 7 bases, the J end by 7 bases, with 16 bases between. This CDR3 has 13 residues.

This chain uses TRBV12-3 or TRBV12-4 with TRBJ1-5; D ambiguous. The V and J ends lost 3 bases and 5 bases respectively, with 8 bases between them. The CDR3 runs to 13 residues. CDR3 amino acids: CASSFSRDQPQHF. The CDR3 DNA sequence: TGTGCCAGCAGTTTCTCTAGGGATCAGCCCCAGCATTTT.

V is TRBV6-5 and J is TRBJ2-4; D is undetermined. CDR1 and CDR2 from the germline V gene are MNHEY and SVGAGI. Trimming took 8 bases from V and 3 from J, leaving 11 bases between them. This CDR3 is 13 amino acids long. The CDR3 DNA reads as TGTGCCAGCGGAAGGGCGGACAAAAACATTCAGTACTTC. This sequence encodes CASGRADKNIQYF.

This sequence joins TRBV27 and TRBJ1-2; D possibly corresponds to TRBD1 (5 bases). Germline-derived CDR1 and CDR2 are MNHEY and SMNVEV (reference sequence). The CDR3 is 14 amino acids. Trimming removed 6 bases at V and 0 bases at J, with 11 bases between. CDR3 sequence reads: CASSRDGSNYGYTF. The CDR3 coding sequence is TGTGCCAGCAGCCGGGACGGATCTAACTATGGCTACACCTTC.

V is TRBV24-1 and J is TRBJ2-3; possible D gene TRBD1, 5 bases. V lost 6 bases and J lost 2, with 8 bases in between. The germline V gene has CDR1 KGHDR and CDR2 SFDVKD. This CDR3 is built from 13 residues. The CDR3 DNA sequence: TGTGCCACCAGTCGCAGGGCCACAGATACGCAGTATTTT. Translated: CATSRRATDTQYF.

Worth noting for this clone: The sample has other DNA sequences that encode this CDR3 too. The chain has TRBV2 and TRBJ1-6; D may be TRBD1 (5 bases). Germline V lookup: CDR1 SNHLY, CDR2 FYNNEI. Trimming took off 3 bases at V and 0 bases at J, with 9 bases between the two ends. CDR3 length: 16 residues. The CDR3 coding sequence is TGTGCCAGCAGTGAGCGGGGGAGCTCCTATAATTCACCCCTCCACTTT. Protein sequence: CASSERGSSYNSPLHF.

The V gene is TRBV6-6, the J gene TRBJ1-5; 7 bases line up with TRBD1. Looked up from germline, CDR1 is MNHNY and CDR2 is SVGAGI (reference sequence). This CDR3 has 16 residues. The V and J ends lost 2 bases and 7 bases, in that order; junction bases with no gene match: 11. The CDR3 loop reads CASSYPGVGGSQPQHF. CDR3 bases: TGTGCCAGCAGTTACCCCGGCGTAGGGGGCAGCCAGCCCCAGCATTTT.